This record concerns one T cell receptor beta chain sequence. Its matching antigen is unknown. This sample was included in a study of CD8 T cells in Susac syndrome. Study observations and caveats: As the study acknowledged, the number of individuals in its TCR sequencing and HLA analysis was relatively small.

V was clipped by 0 bases and J by 2 bases, with 9 bases between them. Germline values: CDR1 SGHRS, CDR2 YFSETQ. CDR3 length: 15 residues. With random hexamers, roughly 0.45 to 1 ug RNA was reverse transcribed. It was immunoSEQ multiplex PCR that amplified TCR beta CDR3 across 54 Vbeta and 13 Jbeta. A single record per CDR3 protein comes from TCRdb applying MiXCR to the immunoSEQ multiplex PCR reads. Altogether roughly 200,000 distinct CDR3 sequences are present, 85% to 95% being singletons, with the ten largest covering 0.1%. It was healthy donors who served as the controls, matched for age and sex. Through negative isolation, CD4+ and CD8+ T cells were obtained, while TEMRA cells were enriched using FACS.

The sequencing sample was made of CD4+ T cells from PBMCs. The clonotype originates from a human donor in good health. The V and J genes are TRBV5-1 and TRBJ1-3, with TRBD1 as a possible D gene (6 bases). The DNA of the CDR3 is TGCGCCAGCAGCTTGGCGGGGGCGGCTGGAAACACCATATATTTT. As protein: CASSLAGAAGNTIYF.